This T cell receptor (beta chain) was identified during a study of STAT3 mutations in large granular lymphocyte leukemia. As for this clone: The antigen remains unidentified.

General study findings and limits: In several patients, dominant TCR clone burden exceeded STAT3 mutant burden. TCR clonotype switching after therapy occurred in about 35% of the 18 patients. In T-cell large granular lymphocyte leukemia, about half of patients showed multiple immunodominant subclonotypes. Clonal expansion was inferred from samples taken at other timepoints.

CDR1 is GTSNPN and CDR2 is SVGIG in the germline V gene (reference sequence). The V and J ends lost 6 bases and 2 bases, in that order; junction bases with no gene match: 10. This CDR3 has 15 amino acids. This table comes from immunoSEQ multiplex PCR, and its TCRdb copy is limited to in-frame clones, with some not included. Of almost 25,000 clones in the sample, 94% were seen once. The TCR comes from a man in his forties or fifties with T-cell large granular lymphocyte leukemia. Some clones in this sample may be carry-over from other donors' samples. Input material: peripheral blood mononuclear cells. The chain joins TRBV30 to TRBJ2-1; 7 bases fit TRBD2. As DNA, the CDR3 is TGTGCCTGCCCCCGGAGTGGGGGGGCCTACAATGAGCAGTTCTTC. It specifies CACPRSGGAYNEQFF.